This TCR beta chain was sequenced during a study of T cell repertoires in cytomegalovirus infection. Study summary: Alongside well-studied HLA-B-restricted CMV epitopes, recently identified HLA-C-restricted CMV epitopes were also used. Public TCR beta signatures provided an indication of both CMV infection and a matching HLA type. Findings and caveats of the study: Ex vivo responses were dominated by HLA-C-restricted CMV-specific TCR beta clonotypes.

TCRdb recomputed calls from the reads with MiXCR, one row per CDR3 protein. The sample lists about 340,000 distinct CDR3 sequences; just under 30% were seen once. The CDR3 is 15 amino acids. J was trimmed by 6 bases and V by 5 bases; bases with no gene match: 5. The germline gives CDR1 SGHTA, CDR2 FQGTGA. This clonotype was found many times. The target antigen is unknown. The rearrangement joins TRBV7-3 to TRBJ2-3; TRBD2 agrees at 13 bases. The receptor's source is a human donor in good health (CMV status not recorded). Some clones in this sample may be carry-over from other donors' samples. The sequencing used cultured PBMCs, collected from culture after CMV antigen stimulation. The CDR3 DNA reads TGTGCCAGCAGCCCGGGACTAGCGGGATGGGATACGCAGTATTTT. Translated: CASSPGLAGWDTQYF.